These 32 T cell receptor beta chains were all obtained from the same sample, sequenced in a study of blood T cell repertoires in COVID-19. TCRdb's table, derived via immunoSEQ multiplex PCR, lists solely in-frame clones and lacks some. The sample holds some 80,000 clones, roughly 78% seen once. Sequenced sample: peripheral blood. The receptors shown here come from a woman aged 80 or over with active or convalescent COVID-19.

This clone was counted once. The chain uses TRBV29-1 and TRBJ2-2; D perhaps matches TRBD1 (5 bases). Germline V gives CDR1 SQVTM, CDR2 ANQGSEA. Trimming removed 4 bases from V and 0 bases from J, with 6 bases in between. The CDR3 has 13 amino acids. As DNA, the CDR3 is TGCAGCGTTGTAGGGGCGAACACCGGGGAGCTGTTTTTT. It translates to CSVVGANTGELFF.

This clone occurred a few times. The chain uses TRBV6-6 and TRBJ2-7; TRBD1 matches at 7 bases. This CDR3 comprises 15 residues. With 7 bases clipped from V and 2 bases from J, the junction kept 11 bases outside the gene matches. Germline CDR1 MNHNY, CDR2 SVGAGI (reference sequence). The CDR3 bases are TGTGCCAGCACACCCGACAGGGAATATACCTACGAGCAGTACTTC. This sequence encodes CASTPDREYTYEQYF.

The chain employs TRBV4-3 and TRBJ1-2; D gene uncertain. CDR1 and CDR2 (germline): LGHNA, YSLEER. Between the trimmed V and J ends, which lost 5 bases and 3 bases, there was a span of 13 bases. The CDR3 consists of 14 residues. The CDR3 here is CASSERSGDYGYTF. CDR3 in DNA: TGCGCCAGCAGCGAAAGATCGGGTGACTATGGCTACACCTTC.

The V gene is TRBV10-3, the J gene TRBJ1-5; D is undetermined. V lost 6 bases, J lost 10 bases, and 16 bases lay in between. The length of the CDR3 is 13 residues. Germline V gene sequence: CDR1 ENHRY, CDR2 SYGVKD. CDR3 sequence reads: CAISSYREQPQHF. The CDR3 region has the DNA TGTGCCATCAGCTCCTACCGGGAGCAACCCCAGCATTTT.

CDR3 sequence: CASSPRDRGRPQHF. The CDR3, as DNA: TGTGCCAGCAGCCCACGGGACAGGGGCCGTCCCCAGCATTTT. The gene calls are TRBV9 and TRBJ1-5, with 10 bases fitting TRBD1. The V and J ends lost 4 bases and 10 bases, in that order; junction bases with no gene match: 8. Germline V gene sequence: CDR1 SGDLS, CDR2 YYNGEE. This CDR3 spans 14 amino acids.

Written as DNA, the CDR3 is TGTGCCAGCTGGCCTAGCGGGAGGGCCGAGCCAGATACGCAGTATTTT. Protein: CASWPSGRAEPDTQYF. The rearrangement uses TRBV6-6 and TRBJ2-3; TRBD2 matches at 12 bases. This CDR3 has 16 residues. The ends lost 8 bases at V and 4 bases at J; junction bases unmatched: 10. Germline V gene lookup returns CDR1 MNHNY and CDR2 SVGAGI (reference sequence).

CDR3 nucleotides: TGTGCCACCAGCAGAGTGAGAGAAACTAACTATGGCTACACCTTC. Encoded protein: CATSRVRETNYGYTF. The chain links TRBV15 to TRBJ1-2; D unresolved. This CDR3 is 15 amino acids long. The germline gives CDR1 LNHNV, CDR2 YYDKDF (reference sequence). The V end was cut by 1 base, the J end by 0 bases, with 9 bases between.

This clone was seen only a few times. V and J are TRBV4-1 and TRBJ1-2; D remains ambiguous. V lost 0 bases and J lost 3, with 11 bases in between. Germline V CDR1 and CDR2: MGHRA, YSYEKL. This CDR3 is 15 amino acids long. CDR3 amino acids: CASSQDRILHYGYTF. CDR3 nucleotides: TGCGCCAGCAGCCAAGATAGAATCCTCCACTATGGCTACACCTTC.

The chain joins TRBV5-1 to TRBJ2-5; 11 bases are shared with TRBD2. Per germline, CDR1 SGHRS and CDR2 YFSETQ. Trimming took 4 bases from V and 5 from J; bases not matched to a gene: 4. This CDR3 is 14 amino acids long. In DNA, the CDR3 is TGCGCCAGCAGCCCGGCTAGCGGGAGGGAGACCCAGTACTTC. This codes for CASSPASGRETQYF.

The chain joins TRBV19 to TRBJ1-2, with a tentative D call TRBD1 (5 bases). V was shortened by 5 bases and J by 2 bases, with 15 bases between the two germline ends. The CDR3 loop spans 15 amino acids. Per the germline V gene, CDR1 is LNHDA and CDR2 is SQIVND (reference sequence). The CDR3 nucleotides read TGTGCCAGTAGTTCGGTGTCGGCAGGGAACTATGGCTACACCTTC. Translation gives CASSSVSAGNYGYTF.

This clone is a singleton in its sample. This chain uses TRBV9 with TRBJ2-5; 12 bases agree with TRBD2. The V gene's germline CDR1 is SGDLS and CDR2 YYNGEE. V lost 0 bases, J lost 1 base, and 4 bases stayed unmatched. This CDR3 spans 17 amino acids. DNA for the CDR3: TGTGCCAGCAGCGTAGGGAGGACTAGCGGGATCCAAGAGACCCAGTACTTC. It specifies CASSVGRTSGIQETQYF.

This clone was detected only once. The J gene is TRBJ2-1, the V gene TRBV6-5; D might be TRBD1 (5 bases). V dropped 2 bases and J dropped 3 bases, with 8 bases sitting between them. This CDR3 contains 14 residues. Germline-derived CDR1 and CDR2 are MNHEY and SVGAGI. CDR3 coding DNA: TGTGCCAGCAGTTACAGGGGAAGCTACAATGAGCAGTTCTTC. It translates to CASSYRGSYNEQFF.

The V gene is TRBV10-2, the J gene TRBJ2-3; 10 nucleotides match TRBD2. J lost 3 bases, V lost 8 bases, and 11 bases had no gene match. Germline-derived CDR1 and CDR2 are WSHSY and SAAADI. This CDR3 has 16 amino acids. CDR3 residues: CASLSGLARRTDTQYF. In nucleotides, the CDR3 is TGCGCCAGCCTCTCGGGACTAGCGAGAAGAACAGATACGCAGTATTTT.

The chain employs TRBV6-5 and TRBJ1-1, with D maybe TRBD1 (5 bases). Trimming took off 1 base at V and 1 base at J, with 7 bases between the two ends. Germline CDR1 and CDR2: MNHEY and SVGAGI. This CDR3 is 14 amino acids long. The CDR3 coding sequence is TGTGCCAGCAGTTACTACGGACAGAACACTGAAGCTTTCTTT. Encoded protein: CASSYYGQNTEAFF.

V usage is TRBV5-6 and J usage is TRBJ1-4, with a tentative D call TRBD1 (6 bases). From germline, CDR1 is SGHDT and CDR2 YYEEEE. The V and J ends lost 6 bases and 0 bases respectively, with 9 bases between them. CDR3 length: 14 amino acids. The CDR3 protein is CASTHRATNEKLFF. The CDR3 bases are TGTGCCAGCACCCACAGGGCAACTAATGAAAAACTGTTTTTT.

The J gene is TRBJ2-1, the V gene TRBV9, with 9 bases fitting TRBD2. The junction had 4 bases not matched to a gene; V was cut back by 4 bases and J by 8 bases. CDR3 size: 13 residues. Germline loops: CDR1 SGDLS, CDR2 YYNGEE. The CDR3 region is CASSPGLADEQFF. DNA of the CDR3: TGTGCCAGCAGCCCGGGACTAGCTGATGAGCAGTTCTTC.

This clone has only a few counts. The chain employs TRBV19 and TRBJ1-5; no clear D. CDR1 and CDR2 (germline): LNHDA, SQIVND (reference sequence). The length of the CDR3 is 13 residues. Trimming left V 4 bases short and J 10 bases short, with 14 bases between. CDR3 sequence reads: CASSTRLHLPQHF. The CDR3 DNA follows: TGTGCCAGTAGTACCCGCTTACATTTACCCCAGCATTTT.

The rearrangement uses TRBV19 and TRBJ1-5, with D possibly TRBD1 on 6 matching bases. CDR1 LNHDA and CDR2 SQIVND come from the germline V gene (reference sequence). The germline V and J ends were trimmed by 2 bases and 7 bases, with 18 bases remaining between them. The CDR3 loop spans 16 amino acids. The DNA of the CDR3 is TGTGCCAGTAGTATAACCCAGCGACAGGCTCTCCAGCCCCAGCATTTT. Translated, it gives CASSITQRQALQPQHF.

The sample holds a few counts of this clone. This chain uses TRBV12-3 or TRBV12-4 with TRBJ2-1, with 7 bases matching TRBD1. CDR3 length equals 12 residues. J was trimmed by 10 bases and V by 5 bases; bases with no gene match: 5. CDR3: CASSTQQGEQFF. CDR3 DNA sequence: TGTGCCAGCAGTACCCAACAGGGGGAGCAGTTCTTC.

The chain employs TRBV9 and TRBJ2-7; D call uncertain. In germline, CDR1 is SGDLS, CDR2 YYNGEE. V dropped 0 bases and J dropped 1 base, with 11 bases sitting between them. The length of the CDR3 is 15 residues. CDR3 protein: CASSVAATDSYEQYF. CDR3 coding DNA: TGTGCCAGCAGCGTAGCGGCCACAGATTCCTACGAGCAGTACTTC.

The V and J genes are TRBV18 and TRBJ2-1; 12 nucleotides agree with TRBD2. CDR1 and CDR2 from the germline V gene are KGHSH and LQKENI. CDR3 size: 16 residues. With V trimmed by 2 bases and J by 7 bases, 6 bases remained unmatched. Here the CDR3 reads CASSPTASGRVNEQFF. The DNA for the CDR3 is TGTGCCAGCTCACCAACTGCTAGCGGGAGGGTGAATGAGCAGTTCTTC.

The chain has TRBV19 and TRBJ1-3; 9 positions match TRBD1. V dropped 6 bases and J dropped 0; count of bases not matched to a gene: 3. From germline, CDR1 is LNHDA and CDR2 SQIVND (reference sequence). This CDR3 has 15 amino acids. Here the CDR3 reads CASRDRGNSGNTIYF. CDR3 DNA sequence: TGTGCCAGTAGAGACAGGGGGAACTCTGGAAACACCATATATTTT.

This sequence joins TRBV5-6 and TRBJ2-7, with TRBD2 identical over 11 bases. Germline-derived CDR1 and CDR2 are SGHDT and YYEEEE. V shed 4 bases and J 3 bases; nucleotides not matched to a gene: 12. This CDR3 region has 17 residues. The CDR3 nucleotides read TGTGCCAGCAGCACAAGACGTTGGGGGACTAGCGGCTACGAGCAGTACTTC. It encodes CASSTRRWGTSGYEQYF.

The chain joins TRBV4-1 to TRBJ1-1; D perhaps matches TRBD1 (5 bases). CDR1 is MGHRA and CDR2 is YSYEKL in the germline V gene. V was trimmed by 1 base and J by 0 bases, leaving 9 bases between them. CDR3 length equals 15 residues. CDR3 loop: CASSQAAGMNTEAFF. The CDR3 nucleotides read TGCGCCAGCAGCCAAGCCGCAGGGATGAACACTGAAGCTTTCTTT.

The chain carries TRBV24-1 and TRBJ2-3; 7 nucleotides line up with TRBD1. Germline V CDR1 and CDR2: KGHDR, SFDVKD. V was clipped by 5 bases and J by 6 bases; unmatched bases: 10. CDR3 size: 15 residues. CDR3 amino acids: CATSAGGDRRDTQYF. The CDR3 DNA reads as TGTGCCACCAGTGCAGGGGGAGACAGGCGGGATACGCAGTATTTT.

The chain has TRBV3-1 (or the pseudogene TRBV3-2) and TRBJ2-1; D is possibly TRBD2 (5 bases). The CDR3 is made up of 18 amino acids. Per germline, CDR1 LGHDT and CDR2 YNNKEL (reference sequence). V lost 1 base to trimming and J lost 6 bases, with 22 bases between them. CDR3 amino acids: CASSQAVHSPAAGNEQFF. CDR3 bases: TGTGCCAGCAGCCAAGCTGTTCACTCACCCGCCGCGGGCAATGAGCAGTTCTTC.

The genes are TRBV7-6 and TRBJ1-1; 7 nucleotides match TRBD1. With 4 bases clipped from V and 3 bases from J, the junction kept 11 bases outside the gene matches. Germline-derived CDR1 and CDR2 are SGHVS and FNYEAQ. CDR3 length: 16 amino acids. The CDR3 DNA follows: TGTGCCAGCAGCTATGACAGGGCCAGGGGTGACACTGAAGCTTTCTTT. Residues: CASSYDRARGDTEAFF.

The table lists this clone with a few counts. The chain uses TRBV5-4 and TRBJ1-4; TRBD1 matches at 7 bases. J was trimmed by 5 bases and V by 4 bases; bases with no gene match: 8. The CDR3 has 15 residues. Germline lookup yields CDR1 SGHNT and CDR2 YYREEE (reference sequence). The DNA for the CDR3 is TGTGCCAGCAGCGCAAACAGGGGTGGAAATGAAAAACTGTTTTTT. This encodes CASSANRGGNEKLFF.

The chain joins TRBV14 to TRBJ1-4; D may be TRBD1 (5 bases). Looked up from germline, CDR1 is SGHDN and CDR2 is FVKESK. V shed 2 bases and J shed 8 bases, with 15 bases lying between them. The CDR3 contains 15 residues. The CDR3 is CASSQSLRSGEKLFF. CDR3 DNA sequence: TGTGCCAGCAGCCAAAGTCTCAGGTCAGGGGAAAAACTGTTTTTT.

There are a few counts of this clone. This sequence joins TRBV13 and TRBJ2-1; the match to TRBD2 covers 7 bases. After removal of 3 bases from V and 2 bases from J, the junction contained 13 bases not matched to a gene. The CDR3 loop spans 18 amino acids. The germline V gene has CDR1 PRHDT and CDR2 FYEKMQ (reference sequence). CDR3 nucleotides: TGTGCCAGCAGCTTGGAAGGACTAGGCCTCCCTACCTACAATGAGCAGTTCTTC. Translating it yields CASSLEGLGLPTYNEQFF. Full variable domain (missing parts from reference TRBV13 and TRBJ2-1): AAGVIQSPRHLIKEKRETATLKCYPIPRHDTVYWYQQGPGQDPQFLISFYEKMQSDKGSIPDRFSAQQFSDYHSELNMSSLELGDSALYFCASSLEGLGLPTYNEQFFGPGTRLTVL.

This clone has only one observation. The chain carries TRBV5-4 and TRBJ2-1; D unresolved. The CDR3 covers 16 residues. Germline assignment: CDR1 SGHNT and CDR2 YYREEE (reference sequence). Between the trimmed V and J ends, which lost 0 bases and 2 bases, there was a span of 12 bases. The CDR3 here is CASSLGNFTPYNEQFF. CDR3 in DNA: TGTGCCAGCAGCTTGGGCAACTTCACCCCCTACAATGAGCAGTTCTTC.

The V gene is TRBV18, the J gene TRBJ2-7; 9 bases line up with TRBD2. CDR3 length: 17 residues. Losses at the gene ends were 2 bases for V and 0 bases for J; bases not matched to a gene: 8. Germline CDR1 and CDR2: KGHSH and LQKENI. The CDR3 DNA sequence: TGTGCCAGCTCACCAAGTCCAGCGGGGGGTAGCTCCTACGAGCAGTACTTC. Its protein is CASSPSPAGGSSYEQYF.